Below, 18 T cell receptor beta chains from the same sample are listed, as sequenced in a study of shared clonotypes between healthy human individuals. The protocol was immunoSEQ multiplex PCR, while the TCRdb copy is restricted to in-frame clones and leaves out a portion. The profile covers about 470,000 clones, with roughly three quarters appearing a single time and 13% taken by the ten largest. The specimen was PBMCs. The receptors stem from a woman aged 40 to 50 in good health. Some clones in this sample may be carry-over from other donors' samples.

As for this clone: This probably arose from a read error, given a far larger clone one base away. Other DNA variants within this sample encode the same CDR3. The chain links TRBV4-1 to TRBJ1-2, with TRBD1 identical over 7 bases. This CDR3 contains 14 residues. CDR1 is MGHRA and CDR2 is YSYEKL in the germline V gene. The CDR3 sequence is CASSQDRVGYGYTF. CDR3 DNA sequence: TGCGCTAGCAGCCAAGACAGGGTGGGCTATGGCTACACCTTC.

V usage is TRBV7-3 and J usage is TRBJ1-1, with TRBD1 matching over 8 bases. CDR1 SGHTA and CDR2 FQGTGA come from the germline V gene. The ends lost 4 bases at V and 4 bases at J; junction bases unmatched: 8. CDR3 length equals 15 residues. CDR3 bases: TGTGCCAGCAGCTCTTTCCCAGGGGGCCGCACTGAAGCTTTCTTT. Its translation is CASSSFPGGRTEAFF. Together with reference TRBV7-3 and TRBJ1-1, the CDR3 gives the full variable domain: GAGVSQTPSNKVTEKGKYVELRCDPISGHTALYWYRQSLGQGPEFLIYFQGTGAADDSGLPNDRFFAVRPEGSVSTLKIQRTERGDSAVYLCASSSFPGGRTEAFFGQGTRLTVV.

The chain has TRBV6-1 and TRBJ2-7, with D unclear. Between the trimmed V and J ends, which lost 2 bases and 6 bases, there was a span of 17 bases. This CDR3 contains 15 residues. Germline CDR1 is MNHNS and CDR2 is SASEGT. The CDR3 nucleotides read TGTGCCAGCAGTGAAATCCCAGACGTTGGCGGCGAGCAGTACTTC. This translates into CASSEIPDVGGEQYF.

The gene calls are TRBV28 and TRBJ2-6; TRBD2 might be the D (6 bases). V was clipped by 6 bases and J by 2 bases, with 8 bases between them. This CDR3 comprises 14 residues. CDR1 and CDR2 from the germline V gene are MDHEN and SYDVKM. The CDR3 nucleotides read TGTGCCAGCAGGGGGGGAGCTGGGGCCAACGTCCTGACTTTC. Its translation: CASRGGAGANVLTF.

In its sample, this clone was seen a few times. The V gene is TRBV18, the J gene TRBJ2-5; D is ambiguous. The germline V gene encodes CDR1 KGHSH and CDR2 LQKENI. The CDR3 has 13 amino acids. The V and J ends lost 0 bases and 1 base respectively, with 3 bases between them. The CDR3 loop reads CASSPPVQETQYF. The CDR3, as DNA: TGTGCCAGCTCACCACCTGTCCAAGAGACCCAGTACTTC.

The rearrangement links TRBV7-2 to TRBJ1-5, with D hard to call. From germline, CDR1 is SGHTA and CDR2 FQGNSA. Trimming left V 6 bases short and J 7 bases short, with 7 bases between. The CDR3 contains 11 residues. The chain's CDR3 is CASRLGQPQHF. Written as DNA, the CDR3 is TGTGCCAGCAGACTGGGGCAGCCCCAGCATTTT.

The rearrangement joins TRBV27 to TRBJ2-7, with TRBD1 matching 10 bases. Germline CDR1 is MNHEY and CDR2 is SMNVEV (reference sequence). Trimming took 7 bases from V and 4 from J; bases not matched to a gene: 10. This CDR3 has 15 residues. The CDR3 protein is CASTGAGTGEYEQYF. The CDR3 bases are TGTGCCAGCACGGGGGCCGGGACAGGGGAATACGAGCAGTACTTC.

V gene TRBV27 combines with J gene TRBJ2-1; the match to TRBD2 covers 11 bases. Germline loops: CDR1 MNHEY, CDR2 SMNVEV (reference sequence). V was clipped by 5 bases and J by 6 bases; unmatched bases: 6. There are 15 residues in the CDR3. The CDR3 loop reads CASSPLLAGANEQFF. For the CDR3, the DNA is TGTGCCAGCAGTCCGCTACTAGCGGGGGCCAATGAGCAGTTCTTC.

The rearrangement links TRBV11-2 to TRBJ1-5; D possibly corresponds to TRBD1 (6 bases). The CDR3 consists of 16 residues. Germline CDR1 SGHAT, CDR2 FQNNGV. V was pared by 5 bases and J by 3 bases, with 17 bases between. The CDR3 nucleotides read TGTGCCAGCAGCCTGGGGACGGGGGGCGCCAATCAGCCCCAGCATTTT. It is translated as CASSLGTGGANQPQHF.

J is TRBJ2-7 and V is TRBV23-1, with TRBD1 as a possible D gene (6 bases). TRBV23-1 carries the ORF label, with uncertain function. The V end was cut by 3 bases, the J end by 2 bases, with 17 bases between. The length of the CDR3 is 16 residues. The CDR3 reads CASSQGRTESPYEQYF. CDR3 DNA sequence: TGCGCCAGCAGTCAGGGCAGGACAGAGTCCCCCTACGAGCAGTACTTC.

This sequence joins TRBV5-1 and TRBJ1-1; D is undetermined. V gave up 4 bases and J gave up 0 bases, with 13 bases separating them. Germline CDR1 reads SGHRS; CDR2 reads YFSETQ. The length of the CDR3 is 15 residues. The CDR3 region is CASSPGFGLNTEAFF. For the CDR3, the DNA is TGCGCCAGCAGCCCTGGCTTCGGGTTGAACACTGAAGCTTTCTTT.

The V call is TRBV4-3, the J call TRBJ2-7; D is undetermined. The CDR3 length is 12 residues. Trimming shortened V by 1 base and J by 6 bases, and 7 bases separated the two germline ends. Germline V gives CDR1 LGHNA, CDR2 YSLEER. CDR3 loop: CASSQGGGEQYF. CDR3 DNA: TGCGCCAGCAGCCAAGGGGGTGGCGAGCAGTACTTC.

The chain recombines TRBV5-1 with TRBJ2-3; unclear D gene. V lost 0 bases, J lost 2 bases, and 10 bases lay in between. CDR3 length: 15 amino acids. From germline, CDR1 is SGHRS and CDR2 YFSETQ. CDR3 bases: TGCGCCAGCAGCTTGGGACGGGCCAACACAGATACGCAGTATTTT. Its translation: CASSLGRANTDTQYF.

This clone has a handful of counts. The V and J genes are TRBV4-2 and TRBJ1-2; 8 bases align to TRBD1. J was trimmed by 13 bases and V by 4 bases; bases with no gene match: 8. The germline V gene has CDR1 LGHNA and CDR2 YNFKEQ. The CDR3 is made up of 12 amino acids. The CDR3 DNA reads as TGTGCCAGCAGCCTGGACAGGGAGGTATGCACCTTC. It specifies CASSLDREVCTF.

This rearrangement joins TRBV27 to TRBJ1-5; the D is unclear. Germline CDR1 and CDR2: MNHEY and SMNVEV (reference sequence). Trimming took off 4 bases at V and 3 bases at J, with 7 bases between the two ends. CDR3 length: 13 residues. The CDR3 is CASSSTVNQPQHF. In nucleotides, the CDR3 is TGTGCCAGCAGTTCTACAGTCAATCAGCCCCAGCATTTT.

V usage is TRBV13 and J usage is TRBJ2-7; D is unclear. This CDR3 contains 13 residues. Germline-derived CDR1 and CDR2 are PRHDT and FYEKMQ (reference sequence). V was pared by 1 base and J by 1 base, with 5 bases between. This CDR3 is CASSLVTSYEQYF. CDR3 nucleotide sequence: TGTGCCAGCAGCTTAGTTACTTCCTACGAGCAGTACTTC. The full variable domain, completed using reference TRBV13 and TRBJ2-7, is AAGVIQSPRHLIKEKRETATLKCYPIPRHDTVYWYQQGPGQDPQFLISFYEKMQSDKGSIPDRFSAQQFSDYHSELNMSSLELGDSALYFCASSLVTSYEQYFGPGTRLTVT.

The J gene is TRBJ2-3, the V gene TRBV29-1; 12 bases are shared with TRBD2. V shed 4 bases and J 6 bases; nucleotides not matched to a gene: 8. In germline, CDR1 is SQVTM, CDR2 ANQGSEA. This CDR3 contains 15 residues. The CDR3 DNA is TGCAGCGTTGGTCTAGCGGGAGGGCCCACGGATACGCAGTATTTT. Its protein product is CSVGLAGGPTDTQYF.

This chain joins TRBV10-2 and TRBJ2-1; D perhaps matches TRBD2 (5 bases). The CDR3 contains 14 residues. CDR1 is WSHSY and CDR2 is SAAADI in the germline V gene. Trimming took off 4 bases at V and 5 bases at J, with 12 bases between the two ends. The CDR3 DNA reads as TGCGCCAGCAGTGTGGCTAGCATCCACAATGAGCAGTTCTTC. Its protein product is CASSVASIHNEQFF.